This T cell receptor beta chain was sequenced in a study of blood T cell repertoires in COVID-19. Study context: From T cells, B-cell-depleted T cells, or PBMCs came the material, which was cDNA or gDNA.

Looked up from germline, CDR1 is SNHLY and CDR2 is FYNNEI. V lost 6 bases and J 5 bases, leaving 6 bases between the germline ends. CDR3 length: 11 amino acids. Authors' processing steps: Estimated nucleated cell counts came from reference gene primer amplification. TCRdb's copy holds only in-frame clones and misses some; the assay was immunoSEQ multiplex PCR. For V, J and clone size, that table is used; D and trimming come from the DNA. Seen here are 250,000 or so clones, 70% to 90% observed once, and the top ten hold 1.2% to 1.5%. This clonotype originated in a man at least 80 years old with acute or convalescent COVID-19. J is TRBJ2-3 and V is TRBV2, with D unclear. Sequencing was carried out using peripheral blood. The CDR3 is CASRSRDTQYF. The DNA of the CDR3 is TGTGCCAGCAGATCTAGAGATACGCAGTATTTT.